This T cell receptor beta chain comes out of a study of blood T cell repertoires in COVID-19. At the level of the study: Whether acute or convalescent, the COVID-19 samples came from the United States, Italy and Spain. T cells, B-cell-depleted T cells, or PBMCs provided the cDNA or gDNA that served as material.

Authors' analysis steps: Amplification from reference gene primers served as the basis for estimated nucleated cell counts. This table comes from immunoSEQ multiplex PCR, and its TCRdb copy is limited to in-frame clones, with some not included. V and J calls and clone size are given by that table; D and trimming were obtained from the DNA. The profile shows roughly 80,000 clones, roughly 85% of them singletons. This TCR was recovered from an elderly woman with active or convalescent COVID-19. Sample: peripheral blood.

The CDR3: CARWGGRAPYGYTF. For the CDR3, the DNA is TGTGCCAGATGGGGCGGCAGGGCCCCCTATGGCTACACCTTC. This chain links TRBV6-8 with TRBJ1-2; weak D call: TRBD1 (5 bases). The V end was cut by 9 bases, the J end by 4 bases, with 18 bases between. This CDR3 comprises 14 residues. Germline V gene lookup returns CDR1 MNHGY and CDR2 SAAAGT.